This TCR beta chain was sequenced in a study of graft-versus-host responses after intestinal transplantation. Points from the study as a whole: GvH clone levels peaked in circulation, and this peak was associated with early post-transplant HvG declines. In recipient marrow, GvH clones were found, and some appeared first in ileum or blood.

The table came from immunoSEQ multiplex PCR; TCRdb's copy has only in-frame clones and leaves some out. Of tens of thousands of clones listed, approximately 90% were seen once; the top ten hold 6.5% to 8.5%. Comment on this clone: Its target is not known.

Germline values: CDR1 SGHNT, CDR2 YENEEA. This CDR3 contains 15 residues. The V end was cut by 5 bases, the J end by 6 bases, with 19 bases between. Source: unstimulated CD8+ T cells sorted from spleen or lymph node cells, taken before transplant. This receptor was obtained from a human donor who was the organ donor for an intestinal transplant. This rearrangement joins TRBV11-3 to TRBJ1-2; D is unclear. The CDR3 coding sequence is TGTGCCAGCAGCCGCCAACTTCGGGGAAGCCATGGCTACACCTTC. Encoded protein: CASSRQLRGSHGYTF.